The present T cell receptor (beta chain) was sequenced within a study of Graves' ophthalmopathy and Graves' hyperthyroidism. Study conclusions and caveats: Most expanded thyroid clonotypes above 0.001 frequency also appeared in blood. Sensitivity of about 90% and specificity of approximately 81% were achieved when a 13-signature model separated ophthalmopathy from stable hyperthyroidism.

The PBMCs had their origin in roughly 10 ml of fresh peripheral blood. There are many counts of this clonotype. Its antigen is still unknown. Amplification targeted the TCR beta CDR3 regions, with RNA transcripts as the source material. An opening RT-PCR round employed HTBI primers and preceded a second-round multiplex PCR. In TCRdb, the multiplex PCR reads were re-called with MiXCR into one record per CDR3 protein. The sample contains roughly 500,000 distinct CDR3 sequences, approximately 14% of which appear only once. The V end was cut by 7 bases, the J end by 0 bases, with 9 bases between. Germline CDR1 is SNHLY and CDR2 is FYNNEI. This CDR3 is built from 14 residues.

This sequence joins TRBV2 and TRBJ2-2, with D possibly matching TRBD1 (6 bases). The TCR comes from a woman under 40 with Graves' ophthalmopathy. The sample consisted of blood. The CDR3 DNA follows: TGTGCCAGCACCGGGACACCGAACACCGGGGAGCTGTTTTTT. Residues: CASTGTPNTGELFF.